The next 11 T cell receptor beta chains were all read from a single sample in a study of OX40 agonist ivuxolimab in advanced cancers. Using immunoSEQ multiplex PCR, the repertoire was profiled, and TCRdb retains in-frame clones only, with some absent. This table has 60,000 to 75,000 clones, roughly nine tenths appearing once. This specimen consisted of CD4+ or CD8+ T cells sorted from blood, obtained in a trial of the OX40 agonist ivuxolimab. The receptors here all came from an adult with an advanced solid tumor such as melanoma, head and neck, liver or kidney cancer.

The chain recombines TRBV19 with TRBJ1-1; D may be TRBD1 (5 bases). V gave up 8 bases and J gave up 1 base, with 14 bases separating them. Germline CDR1 is LNHDA and CDR2 is SQIVND (reference sequence). The CDR3 extends over 14 amino acids. CDR3 amino acids: CASGKNGANTEAFF. The CDR3 nucleotides are TGTGCCAGTGGGAAAAATGGGGCGAACACTGAAGCTTTCTTT.

The gene calls are TRBV10-1 and TRBJ2-3; the D gene is possibly TRBD2 (6 bases). Germline assignment: CDR1 WNHNN and CDR2 SYGVQD (reference sequence). This CDR3 is built from 13 residues. V was shortened by 8 bases and J by 6 bases, with 15 bases between the two germline ends. The CDR3 loop reads CASSGTHGDTQYF. Written as DNA, the CDR3 is TGCGCCAGCTCCGGGACTCACGGGGATACGCAGTATTTT.

The V call is TRBV7-2, the J call TRBJ1-5; tentatively, D is TRBD1 (6 bases). Per germline, CDR1 SGHTA and CDR2 FQGNSA. Trimming left V 5 bases short and J 7 bases short, with 12 bases between. The CDR3 extends over 13 amino acids. The CDR3 spells CASSPGVEQPQHF. CDR3 DNA sequence: TGTGCCAGCAGCCCAGGGGTGGAGCAGCCCCAGCATTTT.

The V call is TRBV7-2, the J call TRBJ2-3, with 9 bases aligning to TRBD1. V gave up 6 bases and J gave up 4 bases; unmatched junction bases: 8. Germline CDR1 and CDR2: SGHTA and FQGNSA. The CDR3 is 15 residues long. The CDR3 DNA follows: TGTGCCAGCAGTAAATACAGGGGGCGAGCAGATACGCAGTATTTT. As protein: CASSKYRGRADTQYF.

This sequence joins TRBV27 and TRBJ1-6; 7 bases agree with TRBD1. The CDR3 is made up of 13 amino acids. V shed 9 bases, J shed 4 bases, and the junction held 3 bases outside the gene matches. Germline V gives CDR1 MNHEY, CDR2 SMNVEV (reference sequence). DNA for the CDR3: TGTGCCAGTGGGACAGCTTATAATTCACCCCTCCACTTT. Residues: CASGTAYNSPLHF.

The chain joins TRBV7-9 to TRBJ2-3; D is unresolved. Germline V CDR1 and CDR2: SEHNR, FQNEAQ (reference sequence). The CDR3 length is 13 residues. V dropped 1 base and J dropped 2 bases, with 4 bases sitting between them. DNA for the CDR3: TGTGCCAGCAGCTTAGAGATCACAGATACGCAGTATTTT. Translation gives CASSLEITDTQYF.

This chain uses TRBV6-5 with TRBJ1-1; the D is unclear. The germline V and J ends were trimmed by 6 bases and 0 bases, with 8 bases remaining between them. The CDR3 consists of 13 residues. CDR1 and CDR2 from the germline V gene are MNHEY and SVGAGI. In DNA, the CDR3 is TGTGCCAGCAGCGCCTCTTTGAACACTGAAGCTTTCTTT. Translating gives CASSASLNTEAFF.

This chain joins TRBV4-1 and TRBJ2-6; D perhaps matches TRBD2 (6 bases). The CDR3 contains 15 residues. Per the germline V gene, CDR1 is MGHRA and CDR2 is YSYEKL. Trimming removed 2 bases from V and 2 bases from J, with 7 bases in between. DNA of the CDR3: TGCGCCAGCAGCCAACGGGGGACTGGGGCCAACGTCCTGACTTTC. It yields the protein CASSQRGTGANVLTF.

The chain joins TRBV28 to TRBJ2-1, with 11 bases matching TRBD2. The CDR3 sequence is 15 residues long. Germline V gene sequence: CDR1 MDHEN, CDR2 SYDVKM. V lost 4 bases and J lost 9; bases outside the gene matches: 8. Here the CDR3 reads CASSSTSGAQIEQFF. In DNA, the CDR3 is TGTGCCAGCAGTTCGACTAGCGGGGCCCAAATTGAGCAGTTCTTC.

The chain employs TRBV9 and TRBJ2-7; D is unclear. Germline V CDR1 and CDR2: SGDLS, YYNGEE. The CDR3 extends over 15 amino acids. V dropped 5 bases and J dropped 3 bases, with 18 bases sitting between them. The CDR3 protein is CASSTPRLTLYEQYF. In DNA form, the CDR3 reads TGTGCCAGCAGTACGCCACGGCTAACGCTCTACGAGCAGTACTTC.

The genes are TRBV28 and TRBJ2-1; no definite D call. The germline CDR1 and CDR2 sequences are MDHEN and SYDVKM. The CDR3 has 13 residues. V dropped 1 base and J dropped 7 bases, with 8 bases sitting between them. CDR3 bases: TGTGCCAGCAGTTTATATTCCGGGAATGAGCAGTTCTTC. The encoded protein is CASSLYSGNEQFF.